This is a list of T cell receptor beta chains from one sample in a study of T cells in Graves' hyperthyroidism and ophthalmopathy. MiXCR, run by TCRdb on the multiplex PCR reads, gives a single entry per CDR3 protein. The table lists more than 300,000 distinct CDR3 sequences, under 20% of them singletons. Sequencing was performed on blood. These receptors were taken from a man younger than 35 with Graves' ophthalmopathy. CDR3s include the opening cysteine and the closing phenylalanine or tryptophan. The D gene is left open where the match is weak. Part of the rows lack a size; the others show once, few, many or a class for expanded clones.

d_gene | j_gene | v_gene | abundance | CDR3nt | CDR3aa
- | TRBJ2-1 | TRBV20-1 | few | TGCAGTGCCACCAACGGCCAGCAGCAGTTCTTC | CSATNGQQQFF
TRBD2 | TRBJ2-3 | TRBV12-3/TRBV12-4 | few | TGTGCCAGCAGCGCTAGCGGGGGGAGCACAGATACGCAGTATTTT | CASSASGGSTDTQYF
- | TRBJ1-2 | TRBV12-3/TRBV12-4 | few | TGTGCCAGCAGGCCGGGATGGTCGGGCTATGGCTACACCTTC | CASRPGWSGYGYTF
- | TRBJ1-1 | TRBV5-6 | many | TGTGCCAGCAGCCCCAGGGGAACGATCACTGAAGCTTTCTTT | CASSPRGTITEAFF
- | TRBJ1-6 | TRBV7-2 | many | TGTGCCAGCCGGACCGGGTCCGAAAATTCACCCCTCCACTTT | CASRTGSENSPLHF
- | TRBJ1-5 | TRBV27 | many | TGTGCCAGCAGTCCCCGGGTAACCGGCTATAGCAATCAGCCCCAGCATTTT | CASSPRVTGYSNQPQHF
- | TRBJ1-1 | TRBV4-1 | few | TGCGCCAGCAGCCAAGAGGGCGCAGGGAACACTGAAGCTTTCTTT | CASSQEGAGNTEAFF
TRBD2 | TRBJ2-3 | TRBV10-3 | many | TGTGCCATCAAGGCTAGCGGGGGTAGCACAGATACGCAGTATTTT | CAIKASGGSTDTQYF
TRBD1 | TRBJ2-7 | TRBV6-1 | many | TGTGCCAGCAGCACGGGACAGGGGGCCACCTACGAGCAGTACTTC | CASSTGQGATYEQYF
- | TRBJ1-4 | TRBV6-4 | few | TGTGCCCTGGGTCCGGGAGAAAAACTGTTTTTT | CALGPGEKLFF
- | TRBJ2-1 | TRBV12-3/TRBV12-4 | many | TGTGCCAGCAGTTTCCCAGGGTCGGCTGAGCAGTTCTTC | CASSFPGSAEQFF
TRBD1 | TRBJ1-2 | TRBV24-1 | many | TGTGCCACCAGGGACAGGGGTGGAGCAGGGGGACATGGCTACACCTTC | CATRDRGGAGGHGYTF
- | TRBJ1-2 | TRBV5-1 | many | TGCGCCAGCAGCTTGTCCGGGAATGGCTACACCTTC | CASSLSGNGYTF
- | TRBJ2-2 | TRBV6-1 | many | TGTGCCAGCAGTGAGGTTCAGGCCAACACCGGGGAGCTGTTTTTT | CASSEVQANTGELFF
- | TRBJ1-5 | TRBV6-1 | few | TGTGCCAGCAGTGTTGCGACATCGGTTAGCAATCAGCCCCAGCATTTT | CASSVATSVSNQPQHF
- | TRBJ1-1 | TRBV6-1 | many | TGTGCCAGCATCCCTCGTCGGGTCTTGAACACTGAAGCTTTCTTT | CASIPRRVLNTEAFF
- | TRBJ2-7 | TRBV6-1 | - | TGTGCCAGCAAGCACAGCTCCTACGAGCAGTACTTC | CASKHSSYEQYF
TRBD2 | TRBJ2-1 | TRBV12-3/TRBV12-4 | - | TGTGCCAGCAGTTTTGAGCGGGGCCGTGAGCAGTTCTTC | CASSFERGREQFF
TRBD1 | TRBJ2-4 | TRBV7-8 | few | TGTGCCAGCAGCCCGAGGGGGCCGACAGAAAAAAACATTCAGTACTTC | CASSPRGPTEKNIQYF
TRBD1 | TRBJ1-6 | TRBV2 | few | TGTGCCAGCACCCCCCAGGGGGTTAGAGATTCACCCCTCCACTTT | CASTPQGVRDSPLHF
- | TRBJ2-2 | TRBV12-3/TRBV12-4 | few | TGTGCCAGCAGTTTATGGGGGCTCGACACCGGGGAGCTGTTTTTT | CASSLWGLDTGELFF
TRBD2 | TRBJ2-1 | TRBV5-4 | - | TGTGCCAGCAGCCGCGAGGCAGCGGGGGGCATCAATGAGCAGTTCTTC | CASSREAAGGINEQFF
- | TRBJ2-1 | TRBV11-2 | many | TGTGCCAGCAGCTTGCGATACAGCAATGAGCAGTTCTTC | CASSLRYSNEQFF
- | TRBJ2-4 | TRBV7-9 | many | TGTGCCAGCAGCTTAGTTAAAACAGGGATAGCCAAAAACATTCAGTACTTC | CASSLVKTGIAKNIQYF
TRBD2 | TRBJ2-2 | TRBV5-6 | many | TGTGCCAGCAGCCTCGAACTAGCGGGGGGCCTCGGGGAGCTGTTTTTT | CASSLELAGGLGELFF
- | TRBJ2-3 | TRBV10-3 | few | TGTGCCATCAGTGACGTGGGGGATACGCAGTATTTT | CAISDVGDTQYF
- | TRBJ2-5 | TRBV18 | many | TGTGCCAGCTCACCTAAGGGACTAGAGACCCAGTACTTC | CASSPKGLETQYF
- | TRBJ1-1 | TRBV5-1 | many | TGCGCCAGCAGCTTGGGGGAGAGTGAAGCTTTCTTT | CASSLGESEAFF
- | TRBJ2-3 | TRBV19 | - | TGTGCCAGTAGTCCGCCAGGATTTTGGCCGGGCACAGATACGCAGTATTTT | CASSPPGFWPGTDTQYF
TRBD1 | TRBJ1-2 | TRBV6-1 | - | TGTGCCAGCAGGTCGACAGGGATCAATGGCTACACCTTC | CASRSTGINGYTF
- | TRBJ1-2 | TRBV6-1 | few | TGTGCCAGCAGTGGACAGCCAAACTCCTATGGCTACACCTTC | CASSGQPNSYGYTF
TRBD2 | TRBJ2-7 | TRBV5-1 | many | TGCGCCAGCAGCTTGAGGACTAGCGGGCCCTACGAGCAGTACTTC | CASSLRTSGPYEQYF
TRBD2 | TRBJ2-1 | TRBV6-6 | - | TGTGCCAGCAGTTACTCGTCTAGCGGGGGGGTATACAATGAGCAGTTCTTC | CASSYSSSGGVYNEQFF
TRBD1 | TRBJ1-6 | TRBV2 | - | TGTGCCAGCAGTTTATCACGGACAGGGGGTTATAATTCACCCCTCCACTTT | CASSLSRTGGYNSPLHF
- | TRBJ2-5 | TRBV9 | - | TGTGCCAGCAGCGTAGCGGCTAGCCAAGAGACCCAGTACTTC | CASSVAASQETQYF
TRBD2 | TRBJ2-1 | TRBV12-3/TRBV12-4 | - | TGTGCCAGCAGTTTAGCGCCCCCCGGGCGGGGGGGCCCGTTTAGTGAGCAGTTCTTC | CASSLAPPGRGGPFSEQFF
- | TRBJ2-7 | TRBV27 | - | TGTGCCAGCAGTGAAGCAGAGGGTAGCCCGTCGTCCGAGCAGTACTTC | CASSEAEGSPSSEQYF
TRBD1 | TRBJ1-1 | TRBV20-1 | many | TGCAGTGCTAGAGAACAGGGGTACACTGAAGCTTTCTTT | CSAREQGYTEAFF
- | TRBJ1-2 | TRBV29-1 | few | TGCAGCGTAACTGTGGGGGCGGTAAATAACTATGGCTACACCTTC | CSVTVGAVNNYGYTF
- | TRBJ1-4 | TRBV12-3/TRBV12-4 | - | TGTGCCAGCAGTAAGCAAGGCGGGGGTCCGAGACTGTTTTTT | CASSKQGGGPRLFF
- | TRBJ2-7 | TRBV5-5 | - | TGTGCCAGCAGCCCTGGACAGTTCTCCTACGAGCAGTACTTC | CASSPGQFSYEQYF